The rows below give T cell receptor beta chains drawn from one sample of a study of blood T cell repertoires in COVID-19. Profiling relied on immunoSEQ multiplex PCR, and the TCRdb table lists in-frame clones only, not all of them. The table records under 200,000 clones, 70% to 90% of them present only once. The sequencing sample was made of peripheral blood. The receptors were sampled from a man aged 55-75 years with active or convalescent COVID-19. CDR3s include the opening cysteine and the closing phenylalanine or tryptophan. The D gene is left open where the match is weak. Clone size is given for some rows only: seen once, a few or many times, or a class if the clone is expanded.

d_call | j_call | clone_size | v_call | cdr3_nt | cdr3_aa
NA | TRBJ1-1 | NA | TRBV19 | TGTGCCAGCGGGGGGGGCACTGAAGCTTTCTTT | CASGGGTEAFF
NA | TRBJ1-5 | once | TRBV27 | TGTGCCAGCAGTTCTACAGGGTTGGCCCGGGCCCAGCATTTT | CASSSTGLARAQHF
TRBD2 | TRBJ2-7 | NA | TRBV6-5 | TGTGCCAGCAGAGGCGGGAGCACCTACGAGCAGTACTTC | CASRGGSTYEQYF
TRBD1 | TRBJ2-1 | NA | TRBV18 | TGTGCCAGCTCACTCTTCGGACAGGGGTCTTACAATGAGCAGTTCTTC | CASSLFGQGSYNEQFF
TRBD2 | TRBJ2-7 | NA | TRBV20-1 | TGCAGCGCTAGTGACCTAGCGGGGGCAGGTATATCCGGTTACGAGCAGTACTTC | CSASDLAGAGISGYEQYF
NA | TRBJ2-3 | NA | TRBV29-1 | TGCAGCGTAAAAACAGGGAGGGGTACAGATACGCAGTATTTT | CSVKTGRGTDTQYF
NA | TRBJ1-2 | NA | TRBV7-9 | TGTGCCAGCAGCGGTAGTGGGGGACTCGCCTATGGCTACACCTTC | CASSGSGGLAYGYTF
TRBD1 | TRBJ1-1 | NA | TRBV29-1 | TGCAGCGTTGTGGACAGGGGGTTTACTGAAGCTTTCTTT | CSVVDRGFTEAFF
NA | TRBJ1-2 | NA | TRBV21-1 | TGTGCCAGCAGCAAAGTCGATACCCGGGGCTATGGCTACACCTTC | CASSKVDTRGYGYTF
NA | TRBJ2-7 | NA | TRBV18 | TGTGCCAGCTCCCTGACCCAGGGCACGGGCTACGAGCAGTACTTC | CASSLTQGTGYEQYF
NA | TRBJ1-2 | NA | TRBV24-1 | TGTGCCACCAGTGATGACACACACTATGGCTACACCTTC | CATSDDTHYGYTF
TRBD1 | TRBJ2-7 | NA | TRBV11-2 | TGTGCCAGCAGCACCAGGGACAGATTCTACGAGCAGTACTTC | CASSTRDRFYEQYF
TRBD1 | TRBJ2-7 | NA | TRBV4-1 | TGCGCCAGCAGCCAAGATGGGCAGGGGGTTGTTCGGGGGCAGTACTTC | CASSQDGQGVVRGQYF
TRBD1 | TRBJ2-1 | NA | TRBV2 | TGTGCCAGCAGTTACCAGGGGGCTGGCGACAATGAGCAGTTCTTC | CASSYQGAGDNEQFF
NA | TRBJ1-6 | NA | TRBV7-9 | TGTGCCAGCAGCCCCGGGACATCCTATAATTCACCCCTCCACTTT | CASSPGTSYNSPLHF
TRBD2 | TRBJ2-3 | NA | TRBV19 | TGTGCCAGTAGTAAACGACTAGCGGGGGGGACAGATACGCAGTATTTT | CASSKRLAGGTDTQYF
NA | TRBJ2-5 | NA | TRBV3-1/TRBV3-2 | TGTGCCAGCAGCCAAGGAGGTAGACAAGAGACCCAGTACTTC | CASSQGGRQETQYF
TRBD1 | TRBJ1-2 | NA | TRBV6-5 | TGTGCCAGCAGTTGGGACAGGGGGTATGGCTACACCTTC | CASSWDRGYGYTF
NA | TRBJ2-2 | NA | TRBV12-1 | TGTGCCAGCAGCTTCAGGGAGCTGTTTTTT | CASSFRELFF
NA | TRBJ1-5 | NA | TRBV5-1 | TGCGCCAGCAGTTTTAACACAGGGATCGGTCAGCCCCAGCATTTT | CASSFNTGIGQPQHF
NA | TRBJ2-3 | NA | TRBV5-1 | TGCGCCAGCAGCTTGGGTAGTAGCAGCGCAGATACGCAGTATTTT | CASSLGSSSADTQYF
NA | TRBJ2-1 | NA | TRBV3-1/TRBV3-2 | TGTGCCAGCAGCCATTATGGGGGGGACAGGTCGCGTGAGCAGTTCTTC | CASSHYGGDRSREQFF
TRBD1 | TRBJ2-5 | NA | TRBV11-3 | TGTGCCAGCAGCTATGGACAGGGGGTATCAGAGACCCAGTACTTC | CASSYGQGVSETQYF
TRBD1 | TRBJ1-1 | NA | TRBV5-1 | TGCGCCAGCAGCTCCACCGACAGGGGTGAAGCTTTCTTT | CASSSTDRGEAFF
TRBD1 | TRBJ1-2 | NA | TRBV5-8 | TGTGCCAGCAGATACAGGGGAGGCTATGGCTACACCTTC | CASRYRGGYGYTF
TRBD1 | TRBJ2-5 | NA | TRBV5-1 | TGCGCCAGCAGCTTTCCGACAGGGGGCGAAGAGACCCAGTACTTC | CASSFPTGGEETQYF
TRBD1 | TRBJ1-5 | once | TRBV7-7 | TGTGCCAGCAGCCGGGACAGGGCTTTCCCTTGGGGCAATCAGCCCCAGCATTTT | CASSRDRAFPWGNQPQHF
NA | TRBJ2-3 | NA | TRBV25-1 | TGTGCCAGCAGGAGGGAGACAGATACGCAGTATTTT | CASRRETDTQYF
NA | TRBJ2-1 | NA | TRBV5-1 | TGCGCCAGCAGCTCCGGGTTTCCCCGGAGAAATGAGCAGTTCTTC | CASSSGFPRRNEQFF
NA | TRBJ2-5 | NA | TRBV4-1 | TGCGCCAGCAGCCCCGGCGGGAAGGGGGAGACCCAGTACTTC | CASSPGGKGETQYF
TRBD1 | TRBJ2-5 | NA | TRBV7-9 | TGTGCCAGCAGCTTCTTCGGACAGGGTGGGGAGACCCAGTACTTC | CASSFFGQGGETQYF
NA | TRBJ1-2 | few | TRBV20-1 | TGCAGTGCTAGTCTTCCTCAGTTCTATGGCTACACCTTC | CSASLPQFYGYTF
NA | TRBJ2-5 | NA | TRBV9 | TGTGCCAGCAGCACATCGACAGGAGACGAGACCCAGTACTTC | CASSTSTGDETQYF
NA | TRBJ2-2 | NA | TRBV2 | TGTGCCAGCAGTCGCACCGGGGGATCCTCAACCGGGGAGCTGTTTTTT | CASSRTGGSSTGELFF
TRBD1 | TRBJ1-2 | NA | TRBV6-6 | TGTGCCAGCAGTCTCTACCCCCCTACCGACAGGGTCTCGGAGGGCTACACCTTC | CASSLYPPTDRVSEGYTF
TRBD2 | TRBJ2-1 | NA | TRBV4-1 | TGCGCCAGCAGCCAAGGGACTAGCGGGTGGACCTACAATGAGCAGTTCTTC | CASSQGTSGWTYNEQFF
TRBD1 | TRBJ1-5 | NA | TRBV29-1 | TGCAGCGCTGTTCAGGGGGTCGGAGGCAATCAGCCCCAGCATTTT | CSAVQGVGGNQPQHF
TRBD2 | TRBJ2-1 | NA | TRBV9 | TGTGCCAGCAGCGTTACTAGCGGGGGCTACAATGAGCAGTTCTTC | CASSVTSGGYNEQFF
NA | TRBJ2-6 | once | TRBV6-5 | TGTGCCAGCAGTAGACAGGTGAATGGGGCCAACGTCCTGACTTTC | CASSRQVNGANVLTF
NA | TRBJ2-3 | NA | TRBV7-6 | TGTGCCAGCAGCTTAGAACAGGACAGCACAGATACGCAGTATTTT | CASSLEQDSTDTQYF
NA | TRBJ1-5 | NA | TRBV2 | TGTGCCAGCAGTGAATCCGGCGGGGCGCAGCCCCAGCATTTT | CASSESGGAQPQHF
NA | TRBJ1-1 | NA | TRBV18 | TGTGCCAGCTCACCACGGGAGGGTTCCACTGAAGCTTTCTTT | CASSPREGSTEAFF